This section outlines one T cell receptor (beta chain) sequence together with its context. Its specificity is unknown. This sample is drawn from a study of blood T cells in healthy people across ages. Study results and caveats: It was held that diversity estimates obtained from one million T cells represented underestimates. Older individuals had lower TCR beta diversity per million T cells (the decline was roughly linear). The long-lived group displayed more naive CD4+ cells, plus higher diversity, than the aged donors did.

CDR1 and CDR2 (germline): LGHNT, FRNRAP. The CDR3 extends over 13 amino acids. Trimming cost V 4 bases and J 2 bases, with 7 bases left between them. With a J-beta primer mix and a sample-barcoded 5' primer, a second PCR ran roughly 6 to 12 cycles. TCRdb recomputed calls from the 5' RACE reads with MiXCR, one row per CDR3 protein. The sample lists 1.5 million to 2 million distinct CDR3 sequences, approximately 30% occurring once. Material for sequencing was blood. The rearrangement uses TRBV12-5 and TRBJ2-3; D unresolved. This sequence originates from a woman aged 25 to 39 in good health. The CDR3 DNA sequence: TGTGCTAGTGGTTCCGCGACCACAGATACGCAGTATTTT. Its protein product is CASGSATTDTQYF. The full variable domain, with the rest looked up from reference TRBV12-5 and TRBJ2-3, is DARVTQTPRHKVTEMGQEVTMRCQPILGHNTVFWYRQTMMQGLELLAYFRNRAPLDDSGMPKDRFSAEMPDATLATLKIQPSEPRDSAVYFCASGSATTDTQYFGPGTRLTVL.